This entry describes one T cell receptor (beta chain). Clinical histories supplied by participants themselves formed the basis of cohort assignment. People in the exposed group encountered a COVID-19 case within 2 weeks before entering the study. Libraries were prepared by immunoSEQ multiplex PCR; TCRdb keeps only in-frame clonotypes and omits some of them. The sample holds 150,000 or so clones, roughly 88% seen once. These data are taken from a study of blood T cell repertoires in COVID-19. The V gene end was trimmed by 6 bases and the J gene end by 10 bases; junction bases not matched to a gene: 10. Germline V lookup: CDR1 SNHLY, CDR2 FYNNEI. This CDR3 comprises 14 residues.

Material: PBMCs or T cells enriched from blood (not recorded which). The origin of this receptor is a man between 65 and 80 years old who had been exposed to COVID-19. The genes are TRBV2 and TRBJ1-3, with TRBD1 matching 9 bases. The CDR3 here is CASRDRTGAMTIYF. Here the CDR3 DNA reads TGTGCCAGCAGGGACCGGACAGGGGCAATGACCATATATTTT.